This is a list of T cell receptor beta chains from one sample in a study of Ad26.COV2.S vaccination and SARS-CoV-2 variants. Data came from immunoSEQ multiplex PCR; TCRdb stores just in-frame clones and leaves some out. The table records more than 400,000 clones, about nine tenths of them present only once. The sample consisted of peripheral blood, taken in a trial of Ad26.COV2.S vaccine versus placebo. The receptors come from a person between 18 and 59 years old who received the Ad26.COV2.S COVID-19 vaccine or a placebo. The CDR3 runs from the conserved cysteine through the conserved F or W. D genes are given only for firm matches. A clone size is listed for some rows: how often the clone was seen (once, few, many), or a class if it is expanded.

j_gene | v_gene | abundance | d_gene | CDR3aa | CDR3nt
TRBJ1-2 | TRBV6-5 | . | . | CASSTSTGHGYGYTF | .
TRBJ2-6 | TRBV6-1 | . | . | CASSEITNSGANVLTF | TGTGCCAGCAGTGAAATCACAAACTCTGGGGCCAACGTCCTGACTTTC
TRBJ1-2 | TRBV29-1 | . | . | CSVDDRNYGYTF | TGCAGCGTTGACGACAGGAACTATGGCTACACCTTC
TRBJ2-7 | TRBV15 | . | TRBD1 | CATSRDGSTGGKDYEQYF | TGTGCCACCAGCAGAGATGGATCCACAGGGGGCAAGGACTACGAGCAGTACTTC
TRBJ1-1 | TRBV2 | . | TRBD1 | CASRGPGQGWPANTEAFF | TGTGCCAGCAGGGGGCCGGGACAGGGTTGGCCGGCGAACACTGAAGCTTTCTTT
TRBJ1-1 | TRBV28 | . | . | CASSLFRVEAFF | TGTGCCAGCAGTTTATTCAGGGTGGAAGCTTTCTTT
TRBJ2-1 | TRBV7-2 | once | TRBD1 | CASSLGGTGGYNEQFF | TGTGCCAGCAGCTTAGGAGGGACAGGGGGCTACAATGAGCAGTTCTTC
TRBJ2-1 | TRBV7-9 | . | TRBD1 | CASSYRQGAWNEQFF | TGTGCCAGCAGCTACCGACAGGGGGCATGGAATGAGCAGTTCTTC
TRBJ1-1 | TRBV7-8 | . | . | CASSLARGTLNTEAFF | TGTGCCAGCAGCCTAGCACGGGGGACTCTGAACACTGAAGCTTTCTTT
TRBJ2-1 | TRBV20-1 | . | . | CSARDLNEQFF | TGCAGTGCTAGAGATTTGAATGAGCAGTTCTTC
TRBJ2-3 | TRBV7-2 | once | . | CASSLGGYPNTDTQYF | TGTGCCAGCAGCTTAGGGGGCTACCCGAACACAGATACGCAGTATTTT
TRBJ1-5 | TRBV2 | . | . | CASKLDPSNQPQHF | TGTGCCAGCAAGCTAGACCCCAGCAATCAGCCCCAGCATTTT
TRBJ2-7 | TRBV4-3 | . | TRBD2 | CASSQGLAGAYEQYF | TGCGCCAGCAGCCAAGGCCTAGCGGGGGCCTACGAGCAGTACTTC
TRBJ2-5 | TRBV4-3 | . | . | CASSQDLRKRETQYF | TGCGCCAGCAGCCAAGATTTGAGGAAGCGGGAGACCCAGTACTTC
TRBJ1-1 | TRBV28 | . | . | CASSPSQGGAFF | TGTGCCAGCAGCCCATCCCAGGGAGGAGCTTTCTTT
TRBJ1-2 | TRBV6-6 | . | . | CASSPDGTYGYTF | TGTGCCAGCAGCCCTGACGGAACCTATGGCTACACCTTC
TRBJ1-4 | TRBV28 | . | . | CASRSTGSVEKLFF | TGTGCCAGCAGATCTACAGGGAGTGTTGAAAAACTGTTTTTT
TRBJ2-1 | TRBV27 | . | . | CASRQSGLFYNEQFF | TGTGCCAGCAGGCAGTCGGGGTTATTCTACAATGAGCAGTTCTTC
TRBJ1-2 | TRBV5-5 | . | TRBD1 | CASSLYRGVYGYTF | TGTGCCAGCAGCTTGTACAGGGGGGTTTATGGCTACACCTTC
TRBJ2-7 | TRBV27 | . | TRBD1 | CASSPPGTGGYEQYF | TGTGCCAGCAGTCCGCCCGGGACAGGGGGGTACGAGCAGTACTTC
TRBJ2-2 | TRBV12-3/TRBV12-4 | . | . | CASRPGAGELFF | TGTGCCAGCAGGCCGGGGGCCGGGGAGCTGTTTTTT
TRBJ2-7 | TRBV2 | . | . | CASRPTSGPLYEQYF | TGTGCCAGCAGGCCAACATCGGGACCCCTATACGAGCAGTACTTC
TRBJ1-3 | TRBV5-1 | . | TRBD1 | CASSLVGQGFGNTIYF | TGCGCCAGCAGCTTGGTCGGACAGGGATTTGGAAACACCATATATTTT
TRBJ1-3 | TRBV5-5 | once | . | CASSLVENTIYF | TGTGCCAGCAGCTTGGTTGAAAACACCATATATTTT
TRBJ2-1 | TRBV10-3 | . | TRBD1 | CAISGGQGTVNEQFF | TGTGCCATCAGTGGAGGACAGGGGACGGTCAATGAGCAGTTCTTC
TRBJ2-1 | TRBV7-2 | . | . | CASSFLVLADEQFF | TGTGCCAGCAGCTTCCTTGTGTTAGCCGATGAGCAGTTCTTC
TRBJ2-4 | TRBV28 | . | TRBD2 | CASSPGLAGGLDIQYF | TGTGCCAGCAGTCCGGGACTAGCGGGGGGTTTGGACATTCAGTACTTC
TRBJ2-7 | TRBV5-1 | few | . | CASSSDRDTFVSYEQYF | TGCGCCAGCAGCTCCGACCGGGACACCTTTGTTTCCTACGAGCAGTACTTC
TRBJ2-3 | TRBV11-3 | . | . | CASDHPCGDTLTDTQYF | TGTGCCAGTGACCACCCATGTGGGGACACGCTCACAGATACGCAGTATTTT
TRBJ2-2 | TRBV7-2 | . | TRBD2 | CASSLALLRGENTGELFF | TGTGCCAGCAGCTTAGCCTTGTTGCGGGGGGAGAACACCGGGGAGCTGTTTTTT
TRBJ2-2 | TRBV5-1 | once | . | CASSLGGTGELFF | TGCGCCAGCAGCTTGGGTGGTACCGGGGAGCTGTTTTTT
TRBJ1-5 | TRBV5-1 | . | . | CASSLVPDSNQPQHF | TGCGCCAGCAGCTTGGTACCAGATAGCAATCAGCCCCAGCATTTT
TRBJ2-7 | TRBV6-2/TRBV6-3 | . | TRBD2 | CASSRLGTTLYEQYF | TGTGCCAGCAGTCGTCTCGGGACTACCCTCTACGAGCAGTACTTC
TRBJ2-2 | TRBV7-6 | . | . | CASSSAPDSTNTGELFF | TGTGCCAGCAGTTCCGCCCCCGACAGTACGAACACCGGGGAGCTGTTTTTT